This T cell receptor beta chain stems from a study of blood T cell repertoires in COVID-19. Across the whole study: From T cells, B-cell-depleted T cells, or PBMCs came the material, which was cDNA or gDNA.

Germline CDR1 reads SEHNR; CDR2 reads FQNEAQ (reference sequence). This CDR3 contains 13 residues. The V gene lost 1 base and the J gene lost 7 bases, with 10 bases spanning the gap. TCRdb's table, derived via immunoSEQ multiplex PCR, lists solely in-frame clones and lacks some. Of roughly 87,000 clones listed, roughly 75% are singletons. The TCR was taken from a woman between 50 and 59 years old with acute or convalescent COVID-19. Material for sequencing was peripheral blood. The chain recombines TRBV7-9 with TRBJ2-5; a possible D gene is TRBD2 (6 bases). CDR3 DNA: TGTGCCAGCAGCTTAGGATTGGGGGGGACCCAGTACTTC. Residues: CASSLGLGGTQYF. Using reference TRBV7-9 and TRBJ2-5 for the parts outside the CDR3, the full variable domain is DTGVSQNPRHKITKRGQNVTFRCDPISEHNRLYWYRQTLGQGPEFLTYFQNEAQLEKSRLLSDRFSAERPKGSFSTLEIQRTEQGDSAMYLCASSLGLGGTQYFGPGTRLLVL.